Sequencing of this TCR beta chain was carried out in a study of shared clonotypes between healthy human individuals. Findings and limits, study-wide: Several donors showed sharing of approximately 5% of naive CD4 clonotypes.

Naive CD8 isolation took CD45RO-negative cells positively selected for CCR7 and excluded terminally differentiated effector memory CD45RA+ cells. Participating donors were healthy, HIV-negative adults free of recent acute infections or vaccinations. Sorted-subset replicate PCRs used 200 ng DNA, approximately 30,000 T cell genomes. Sequenced by immunoSEQ multiplex PCR; TCRdb stores in-frame clones only, minus some. The repertoire includes about 2 million clones, roughly 95% of them detected once, and 0.9% to 1.5% sits in the top ten. This CDR3 contains 13 residues. Germline-derived CDR1 and CDR2 are SGHTS and YDEGEE. V was cut by 6 bases and J by 13 bases, with 17 bases left in between. For this clone: Its antigen is unidentified.

Sequenced: naive CD8+ T cells sorted from blood. This TCR was sampled from a man between 18 and 35 years old in good health. This chain uses TRBV5-8 with TRBJ1-6; D unresolved. CDR3 in DNA: TGTGCCAGCACCCCAAACTTCGGATGGCCCCTCCACTTT. Protein sequence: CASTPNFGWPLHF.